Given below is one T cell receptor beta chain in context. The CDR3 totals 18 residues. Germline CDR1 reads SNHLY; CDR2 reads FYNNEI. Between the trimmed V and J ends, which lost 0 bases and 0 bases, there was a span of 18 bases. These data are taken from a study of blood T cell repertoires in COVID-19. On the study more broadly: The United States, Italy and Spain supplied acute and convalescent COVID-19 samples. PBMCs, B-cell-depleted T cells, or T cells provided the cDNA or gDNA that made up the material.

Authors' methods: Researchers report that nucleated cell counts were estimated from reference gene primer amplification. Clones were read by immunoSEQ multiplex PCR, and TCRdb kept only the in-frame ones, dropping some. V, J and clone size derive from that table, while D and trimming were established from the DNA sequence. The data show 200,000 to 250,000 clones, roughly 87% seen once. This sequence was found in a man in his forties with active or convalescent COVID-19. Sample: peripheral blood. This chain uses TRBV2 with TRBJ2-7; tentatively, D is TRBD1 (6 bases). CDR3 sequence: CASSEALHRAGASYEQYF. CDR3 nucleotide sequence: TGTGCCAGCAGTGAAGCGCTTCACCGGGCAGGGGCCTCCTACGAGCAGTACTTC.